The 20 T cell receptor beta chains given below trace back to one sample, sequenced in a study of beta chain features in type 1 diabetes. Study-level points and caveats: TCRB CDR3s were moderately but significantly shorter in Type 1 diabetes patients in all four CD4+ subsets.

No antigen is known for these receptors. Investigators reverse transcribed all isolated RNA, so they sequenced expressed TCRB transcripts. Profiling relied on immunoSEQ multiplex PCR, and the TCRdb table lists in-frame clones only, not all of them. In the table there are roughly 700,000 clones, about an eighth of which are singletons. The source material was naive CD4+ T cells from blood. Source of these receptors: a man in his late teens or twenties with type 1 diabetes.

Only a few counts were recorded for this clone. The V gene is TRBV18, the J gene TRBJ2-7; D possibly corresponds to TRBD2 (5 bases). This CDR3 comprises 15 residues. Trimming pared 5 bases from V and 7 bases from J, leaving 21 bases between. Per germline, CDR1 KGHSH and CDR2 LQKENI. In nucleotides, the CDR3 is TGTGCCAGCTCAGTGGCAGAGGCCCCTACGGGGGAGCAGTACTTC. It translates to CASSVAEAPTGEQYF.

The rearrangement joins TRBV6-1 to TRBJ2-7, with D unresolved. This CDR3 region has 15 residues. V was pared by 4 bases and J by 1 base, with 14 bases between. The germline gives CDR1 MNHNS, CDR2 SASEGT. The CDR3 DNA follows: TGTGCCAGCAGTGCTCGTTCCTACCAATCCTACGAGCAGTACTTC. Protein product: CASSARSYQSYEQYF.

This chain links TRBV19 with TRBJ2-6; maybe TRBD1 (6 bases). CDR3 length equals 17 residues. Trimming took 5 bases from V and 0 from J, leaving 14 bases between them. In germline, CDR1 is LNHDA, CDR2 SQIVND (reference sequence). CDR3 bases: TGTGCCAGTAGTTCGAGACAGGCCCCCTCTGGGGCCAACGTCCTGACTTTC. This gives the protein CASSSRQAPSGANVLTF. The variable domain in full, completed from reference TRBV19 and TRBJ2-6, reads DGGITQSPKYLFRKEGQNVTLSCEQNLNHDAMYWYRQDPGQGLRLIYYSQIVNDFQKGDIAEGYSVSREKKESFPLTVTSAQKNPTAFYLCASSSRQAPSGANVLTFGAGSRLTVL.

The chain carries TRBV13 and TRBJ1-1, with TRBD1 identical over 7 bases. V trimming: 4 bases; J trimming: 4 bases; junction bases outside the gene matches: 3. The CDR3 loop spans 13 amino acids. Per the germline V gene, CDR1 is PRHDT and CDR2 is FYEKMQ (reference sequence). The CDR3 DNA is TGTGCCAGCAGCTCACAGGGGTTCACTGAAGCTTTCTTT. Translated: CASSSQGFTEAFF.

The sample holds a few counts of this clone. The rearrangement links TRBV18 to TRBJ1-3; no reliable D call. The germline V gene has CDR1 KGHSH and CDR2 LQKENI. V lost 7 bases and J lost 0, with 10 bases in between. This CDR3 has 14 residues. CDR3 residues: CASYPSDSGNTIYF. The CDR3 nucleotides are TGTGCCAGCTACCCAAGCGACTCTGGAAACACCATATATTTT.

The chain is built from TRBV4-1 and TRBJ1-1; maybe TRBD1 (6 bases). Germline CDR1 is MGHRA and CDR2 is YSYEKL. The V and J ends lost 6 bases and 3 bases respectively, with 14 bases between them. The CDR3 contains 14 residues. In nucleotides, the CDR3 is TGCGCCAGCAGGGACGGGACATTTCACACTGAAGCTTTCTTT. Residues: CASRDGTFHTEAFF.

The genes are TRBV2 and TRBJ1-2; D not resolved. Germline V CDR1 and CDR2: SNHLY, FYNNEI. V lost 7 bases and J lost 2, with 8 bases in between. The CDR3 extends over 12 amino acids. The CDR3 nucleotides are TGTGCCAGCACAAGGGTGAACTATGGCTACACCTTC. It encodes CASTRVNYGYTF. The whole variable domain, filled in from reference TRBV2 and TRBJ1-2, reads EPEVTQTPSHQVTQMGQEVILRCVPISNHLYFYWYRQILGQKVEFLVSFYNNEISEKSEIFDDQFSVERPDGSNFTLKIRSTKLEDSAMYFCASTRVNYGYTFGSGTRLTVV.

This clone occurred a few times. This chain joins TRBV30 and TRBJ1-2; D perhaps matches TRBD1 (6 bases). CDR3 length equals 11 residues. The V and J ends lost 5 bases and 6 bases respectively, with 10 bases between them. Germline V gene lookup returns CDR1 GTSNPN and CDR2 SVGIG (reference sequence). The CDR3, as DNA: TGTGCCTGGTTGGGACACCATGGCTACACCTTC. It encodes CAWLGHHGYTF.

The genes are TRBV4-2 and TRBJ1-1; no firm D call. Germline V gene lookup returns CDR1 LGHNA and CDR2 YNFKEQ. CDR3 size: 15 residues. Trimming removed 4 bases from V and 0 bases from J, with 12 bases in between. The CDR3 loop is CASSPTQDLNTEAFF. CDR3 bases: TGTGCCAGCAGCCCTACTCAGGATCTGAACACTGAAGCTTTCTTT.

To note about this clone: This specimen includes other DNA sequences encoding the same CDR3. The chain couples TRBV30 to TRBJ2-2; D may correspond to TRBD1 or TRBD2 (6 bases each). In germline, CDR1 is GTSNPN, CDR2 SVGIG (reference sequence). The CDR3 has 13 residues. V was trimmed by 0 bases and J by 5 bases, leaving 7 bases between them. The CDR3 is CAWSVGGTGELFF. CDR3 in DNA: TGTGCCTGGAGTGTAGGGGGGACCGGGGAGCTGTTTTTT.

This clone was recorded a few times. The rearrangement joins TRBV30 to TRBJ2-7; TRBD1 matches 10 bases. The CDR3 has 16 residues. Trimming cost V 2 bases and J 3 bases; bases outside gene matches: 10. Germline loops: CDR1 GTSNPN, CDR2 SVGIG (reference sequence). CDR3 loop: CAWSRDRGYTRYEQYF. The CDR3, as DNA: TGTGCCTGGAGTAGGGACAGGGGATATACGCGCTACGAGCAGTACTTC.

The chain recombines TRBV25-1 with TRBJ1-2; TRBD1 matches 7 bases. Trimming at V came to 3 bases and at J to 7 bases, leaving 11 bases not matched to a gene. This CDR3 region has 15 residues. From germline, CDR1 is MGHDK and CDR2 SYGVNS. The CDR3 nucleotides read TGTGCCAGCAGTGAGGACAGGACCGGGGGTCTTGGCTACACCTTC. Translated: CASSEDRTGGLGYTF.

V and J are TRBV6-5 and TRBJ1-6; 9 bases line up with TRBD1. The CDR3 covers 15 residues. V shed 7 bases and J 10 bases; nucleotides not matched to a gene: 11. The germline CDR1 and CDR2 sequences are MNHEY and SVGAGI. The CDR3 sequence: CASKPPGQGISPLHF. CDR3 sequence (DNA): TGTGCCAGCAAGCCTCCGGGACAGGGAATATCACCCCTCCACTTT.

The CDR3 sequence: CAISEDWTGEAFF. Here the CDR3 DNA reads TGTGCCATCAGTGAAGACTGGACAGGTGAAGCTTTCTTT. V usage is TRBV10-3 and J usage is TRBJ1-1, with 7 bases fitting TRBD1. The CDR3 length is 13 residues. The germline CDR1 and CDR2 sequences are ENHRY and SYGVKD. V was pared by 3 bases and J by 7 bases, with 5 bases of the junction left unmatched.

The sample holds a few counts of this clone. CDR3 nucleotide sequence: TGTGCCAGCAGTTTTGAGACTCGGCCCCAGCATTTT. Its protein product is CASSFETRPQHF. V and J are TRBV28 and TRBJ1-5; D remains ambiguous. V was shortened by 3 bases and J by 9 bases, with 9 bases between the two germline ends. CDR1 is MDHEN, CDR2 SYDVKM, per germline. The CDR3 contains 12 residues.

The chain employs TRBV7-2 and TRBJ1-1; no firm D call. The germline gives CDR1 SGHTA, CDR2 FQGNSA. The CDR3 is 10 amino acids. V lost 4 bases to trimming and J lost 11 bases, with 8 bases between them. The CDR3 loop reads CASSSYGAFF. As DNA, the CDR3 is TGTGCCAGCAGCTCCTACGGGGCTTTCTTT.

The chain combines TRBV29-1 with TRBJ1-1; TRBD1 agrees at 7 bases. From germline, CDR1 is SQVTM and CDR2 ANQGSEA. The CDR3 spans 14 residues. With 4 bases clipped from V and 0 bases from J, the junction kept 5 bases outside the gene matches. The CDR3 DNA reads TGCAGCGTTGTCCGGGACAGCGTGAACACTGAAGCTTTCTTT. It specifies CSVVRDSVNTEAFF.

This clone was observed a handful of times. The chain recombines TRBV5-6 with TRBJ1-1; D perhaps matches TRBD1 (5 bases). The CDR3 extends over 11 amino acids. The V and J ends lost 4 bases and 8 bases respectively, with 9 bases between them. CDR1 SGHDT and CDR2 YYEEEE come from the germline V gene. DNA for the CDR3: TGTGCCAGCAGCAAACAGGCCGAAGCTTTCTTT. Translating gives CASSKQAEAFF.

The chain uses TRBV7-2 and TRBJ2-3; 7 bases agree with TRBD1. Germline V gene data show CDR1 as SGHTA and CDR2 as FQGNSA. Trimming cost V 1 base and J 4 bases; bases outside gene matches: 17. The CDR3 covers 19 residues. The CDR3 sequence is CASSLGSRTGLGYPDTQYF. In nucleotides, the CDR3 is TGTGCCAGCAGCTTAGGGTCGAGGACAGGCTTAGGGTATCCAGATACGCAGTATTTT.

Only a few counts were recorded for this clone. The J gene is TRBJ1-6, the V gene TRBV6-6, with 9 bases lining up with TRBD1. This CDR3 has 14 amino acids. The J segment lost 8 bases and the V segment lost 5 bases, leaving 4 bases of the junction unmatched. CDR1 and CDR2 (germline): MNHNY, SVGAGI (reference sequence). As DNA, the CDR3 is TGTGCCAGCAGTCCGCGGGACAGGGATTCACCCCTCCACTTT. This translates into CASSPRDRDSPLHF.